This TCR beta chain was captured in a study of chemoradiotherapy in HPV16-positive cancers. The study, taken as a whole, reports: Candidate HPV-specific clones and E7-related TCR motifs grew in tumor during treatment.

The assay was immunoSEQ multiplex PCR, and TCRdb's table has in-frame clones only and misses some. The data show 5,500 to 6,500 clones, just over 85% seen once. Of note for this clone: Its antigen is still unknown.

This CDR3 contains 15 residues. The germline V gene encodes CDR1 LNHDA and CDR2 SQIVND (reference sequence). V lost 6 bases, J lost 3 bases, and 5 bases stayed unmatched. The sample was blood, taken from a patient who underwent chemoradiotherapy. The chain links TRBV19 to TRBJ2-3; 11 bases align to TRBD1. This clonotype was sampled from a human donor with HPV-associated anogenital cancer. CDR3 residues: CASRLGQGVTDTQYF. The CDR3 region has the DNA TGTGCCAGTAGGCTGGGACAGGGGGTTACAGATACGCAGTATTTT.